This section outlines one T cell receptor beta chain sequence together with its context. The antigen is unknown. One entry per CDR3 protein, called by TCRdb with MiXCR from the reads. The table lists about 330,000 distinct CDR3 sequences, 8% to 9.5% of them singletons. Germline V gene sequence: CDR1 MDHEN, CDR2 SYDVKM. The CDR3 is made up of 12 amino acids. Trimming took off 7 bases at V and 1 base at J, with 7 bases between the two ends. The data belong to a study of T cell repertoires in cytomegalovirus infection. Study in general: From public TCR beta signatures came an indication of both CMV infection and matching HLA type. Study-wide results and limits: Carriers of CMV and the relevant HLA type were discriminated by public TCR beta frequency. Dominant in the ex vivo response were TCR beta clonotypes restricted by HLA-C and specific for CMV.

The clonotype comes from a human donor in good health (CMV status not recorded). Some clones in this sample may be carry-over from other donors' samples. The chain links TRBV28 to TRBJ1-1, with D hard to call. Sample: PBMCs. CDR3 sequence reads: CASKDPNTEAFF. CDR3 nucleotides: TGTGCCAGCAAAGACCCGAACACTGAAGCTTTCTTT.